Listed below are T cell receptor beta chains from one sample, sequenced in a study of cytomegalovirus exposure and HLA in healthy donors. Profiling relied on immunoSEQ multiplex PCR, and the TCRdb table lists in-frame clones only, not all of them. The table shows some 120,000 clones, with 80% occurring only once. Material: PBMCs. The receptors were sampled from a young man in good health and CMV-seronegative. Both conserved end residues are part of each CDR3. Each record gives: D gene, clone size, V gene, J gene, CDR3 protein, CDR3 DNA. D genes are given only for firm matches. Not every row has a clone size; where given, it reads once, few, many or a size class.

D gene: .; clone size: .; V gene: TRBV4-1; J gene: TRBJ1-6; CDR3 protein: CASSPLWSRGNSPLHF; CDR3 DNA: TGCGCCAGCAGCCCCCTTTGGTCAAGGGGTAATTCACCCCTCCACTTT
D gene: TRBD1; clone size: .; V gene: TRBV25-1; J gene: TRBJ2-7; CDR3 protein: CASSEAGQGAFEQYF; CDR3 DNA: TGTGCCAGCAGTGAGGCGGGACAGGGGGCCTTCGAGCAGTACTTC
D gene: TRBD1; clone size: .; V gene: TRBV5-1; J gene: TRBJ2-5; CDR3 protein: CASSTQQGAGETQYF; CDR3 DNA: TGCGCCAGCAGTACTCAACAGGGGGCAGGAGAGACCCAGTACTTC
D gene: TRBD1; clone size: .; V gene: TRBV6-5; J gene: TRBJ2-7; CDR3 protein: CASSQQDRGRRAIF; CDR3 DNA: TGTGCCAGCAGTCAACAAGACAGGGGGCGCCGGGCTATATTC
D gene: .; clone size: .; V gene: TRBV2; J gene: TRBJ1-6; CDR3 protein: CASRQSYNSPLHF; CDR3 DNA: TGTGCCAGCAGACAGTCGTATAATTCACCCCTCCACTTT
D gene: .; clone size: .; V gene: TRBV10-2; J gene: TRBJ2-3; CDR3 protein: CASKVVYPTIYTDTQYF; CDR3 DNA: TGCGCCAGCAAGGTAGTCTACCCTACTATTTACACAGATACGCAGTATTTT
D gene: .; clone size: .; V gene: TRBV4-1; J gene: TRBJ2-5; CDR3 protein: CASSQGLQETQYF; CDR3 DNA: TGCGCCAGCAGCCAAGGGCTTCAAGAGACCCAGTACTTC
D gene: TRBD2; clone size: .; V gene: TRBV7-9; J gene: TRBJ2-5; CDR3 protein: CASSLGRGVEETQYF; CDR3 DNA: TGTGCCAGCAGCTTAGGACGGGGGGTCGAAGAGACCCAGTACTTC
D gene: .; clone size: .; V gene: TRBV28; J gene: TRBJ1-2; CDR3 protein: CASSTTGNYGYTF; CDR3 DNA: TGTGCCAGCAGCACGACAGGCAACTATGGCTACACCTTC
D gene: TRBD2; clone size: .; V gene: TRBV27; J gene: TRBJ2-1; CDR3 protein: CASKLSGRALNEQFF; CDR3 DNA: TGTGCCAGCAAGCTTAGCGGGAGGGCCCTCAATGAGCAGTTCTTC
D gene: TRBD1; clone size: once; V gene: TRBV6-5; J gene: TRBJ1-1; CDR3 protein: CASRGQAAEAFF; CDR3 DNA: TGTGCCAGCAGGGGACAGGCCGCTGAAGCTTTCTTT
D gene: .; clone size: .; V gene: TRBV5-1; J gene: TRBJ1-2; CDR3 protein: CASSLEAGVGTF; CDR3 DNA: TGCGCCAGCAGCTTGGAGGCAGGGGTTGGCACCTTC
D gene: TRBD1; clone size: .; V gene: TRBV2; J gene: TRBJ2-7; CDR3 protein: CASSESLQGVNEQYF; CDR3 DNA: TGTGCCAGCAGTGAGTCCCTACAGGGGGTCAACGAGCAGTACTTC
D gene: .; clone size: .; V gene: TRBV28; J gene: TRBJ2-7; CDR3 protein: CASSFILEQNEQYF; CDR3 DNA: TGTGCCAGCAGTTTTATTCTCGAGCAAAACGAGCAGTACTTC
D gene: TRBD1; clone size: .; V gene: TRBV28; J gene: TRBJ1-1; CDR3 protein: CASSFTLTGGPTEAFF; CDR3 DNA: TGTGCCAGCAGTTTTACATTGACAGGGGGCCCCACTGAAGCTTTCTTT
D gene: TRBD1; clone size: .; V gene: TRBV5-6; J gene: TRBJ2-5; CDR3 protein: CASSSQTGWGTQYF; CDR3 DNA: TGTGCCAGCAGCTCACAGACAGGGTGGGGGACCCAGTACTTC
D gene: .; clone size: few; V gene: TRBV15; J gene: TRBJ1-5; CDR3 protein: CATSRAGGGSQPQHF; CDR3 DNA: TGTGCCACCAGCAGAGCCGGGGGGGGGAGTCAGCCCCAGCATTTT
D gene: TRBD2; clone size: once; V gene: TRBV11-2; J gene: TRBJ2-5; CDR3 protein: CASSFTWGASGGQETQYF; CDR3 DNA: TGTGCCAGCAGCTTCACATGGGGTGCTAGCGGGGGCCAAGAGACCCAGTACTTC
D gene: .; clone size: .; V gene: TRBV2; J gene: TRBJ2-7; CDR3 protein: CASSLGRNYEQYF; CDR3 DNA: TGTGCCAGCAGCTTGGGCCGAAACTACGAGCAGTACTTC
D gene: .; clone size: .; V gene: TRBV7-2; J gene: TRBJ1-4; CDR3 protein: CASPGGGPNEKLFF; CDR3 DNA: TGTGCCAGCCCTGGAGGAGGCCCTAATGAAAAACTGTTTTTT
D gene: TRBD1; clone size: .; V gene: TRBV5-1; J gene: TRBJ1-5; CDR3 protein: CASSRRTGQAFSYQPQHF; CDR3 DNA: TGCGCCAGCAGCCGGCGGACAGGGCAGGCCTTTTCTTATCAGCCCCAGCATTTT
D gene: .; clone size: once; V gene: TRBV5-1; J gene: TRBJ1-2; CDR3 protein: CASSYRPGDYGYTF; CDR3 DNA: TGCGCCAGCAGCTACCGACCGGGAGACTATGGCTACACCTTC
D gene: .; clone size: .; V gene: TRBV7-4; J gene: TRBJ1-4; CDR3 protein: CARWGGLIYEKLFF; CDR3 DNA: TGTGCCAGATGGGGGGGGCTGATCTATGAAAAACTGTTTTTT
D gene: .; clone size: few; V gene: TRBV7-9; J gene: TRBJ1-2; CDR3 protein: CASSRAGEGHYGYTF; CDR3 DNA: TGTGCCAGCAGCCGAGCGGGAGAAGGCCACTATGGCTACACCTTC
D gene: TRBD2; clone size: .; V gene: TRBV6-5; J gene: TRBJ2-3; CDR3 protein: CASSYSTSGSTDTQYF; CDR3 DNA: TGTGCCAGCAGTTACTCGACTAGCGGGAGCACAGATACGCAGTATTTT
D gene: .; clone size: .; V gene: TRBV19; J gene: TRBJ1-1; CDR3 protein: CASSSPRQVNTEAFF; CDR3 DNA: TGTGCCAGTAGTTCCCCCCGACAGGTGAACACTGAAGCTTTCTTT
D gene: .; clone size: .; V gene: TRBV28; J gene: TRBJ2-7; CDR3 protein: CASKATDLYEQYF; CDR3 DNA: TGTGCCAGCAAAGCGACGGATTTGTACGAGCAGTACTTC
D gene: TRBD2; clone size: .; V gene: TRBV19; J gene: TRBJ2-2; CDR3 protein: CASSAASGTGELFF; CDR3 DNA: TGTGCCAGTAGTGCCGCTAGCGGCACCGGGGAGCTGTTTTTT
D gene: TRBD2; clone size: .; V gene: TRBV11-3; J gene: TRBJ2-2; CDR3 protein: CASSLEPRGGDTGELFF; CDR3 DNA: TGTGCCAGCAGCTTAGAGCCCCGGGGAGGGGACACCGGGGAGCTGTTTTTT
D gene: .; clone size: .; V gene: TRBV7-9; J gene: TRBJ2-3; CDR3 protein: CASSLEGRPTDTQYF; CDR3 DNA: TGTGCCAGCAGCTTAGAGGGGCGTCCCACAGATACGCAGTATTTT
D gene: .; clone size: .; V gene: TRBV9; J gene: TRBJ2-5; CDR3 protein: CASSVEGLQGTQYF; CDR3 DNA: TGTGCCAGCAGCGTAGAAGGTCTCCAGGGGACCCAGTACTTC
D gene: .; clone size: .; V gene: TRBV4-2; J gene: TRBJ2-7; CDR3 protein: CASSHAAGPLGAYEQYF; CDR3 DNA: TGTGCCAGCAGCCACGCCGCGGGACCTCTCGGGGCCTACGAGCAGTACTTC
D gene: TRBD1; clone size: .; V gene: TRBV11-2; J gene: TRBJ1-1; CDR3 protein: CASSRTGSNTEAFF; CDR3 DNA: TGTGCCAGCAGCAGGACAGGGAGTAACACTGAAGCTTTCTTT
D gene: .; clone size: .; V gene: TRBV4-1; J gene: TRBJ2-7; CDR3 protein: CASSQGQGFYSEQYF; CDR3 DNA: TGCGCCAGCAGCCAAGGTCAGGGTTTCTATTCCGAGCAGTACTTC
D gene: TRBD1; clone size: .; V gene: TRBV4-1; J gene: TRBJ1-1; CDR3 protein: CASSQGLPGQGIPKAFF; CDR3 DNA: TGCGCCAGCAGCCAAGGGCTACCGGGACAGGGTATCCCAAAAGCTTTCTTT
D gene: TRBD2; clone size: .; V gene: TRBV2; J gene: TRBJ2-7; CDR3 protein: CASLRGGRGPDEQYF; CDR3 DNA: TGTGCCAGCCTACGGGGCGGGAGAGGGCCGGACGAGCAGTACTTC
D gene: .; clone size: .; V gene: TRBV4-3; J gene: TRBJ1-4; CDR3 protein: CASSQDLSGEKLFF; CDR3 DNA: TGCGCCAGCAGCCAAGATCTTTCGGGTGAAAAACTGTTTTTT
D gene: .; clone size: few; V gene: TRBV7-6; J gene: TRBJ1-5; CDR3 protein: CASSLGSQGNNQPQHF; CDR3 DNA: TGTGCCAGCAGCTTAGGGAGTCAGGGAAACAATCAGCCCCAGCATTTT
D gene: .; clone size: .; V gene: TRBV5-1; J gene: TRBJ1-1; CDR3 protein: CASSLGAGAVTEAFF; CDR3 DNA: TGCGCCAGCAGCTTGGGTGCGGGGGCGGTTACTGAAGCTTTCTTT
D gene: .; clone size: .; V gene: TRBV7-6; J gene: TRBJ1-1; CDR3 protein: CASSLDMSRALNTEAFF; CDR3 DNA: TGTGCCAGCAGCTTAGATATGTCTAGAGCTTTGAACACTGAAGCTTTCTTT
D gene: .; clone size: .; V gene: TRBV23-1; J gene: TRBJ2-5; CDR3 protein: CASSQARAGETQYF; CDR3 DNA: TGCGCCAGCAGTCAAGCCCGGGCGGGGGAGACCCAGTACTTC
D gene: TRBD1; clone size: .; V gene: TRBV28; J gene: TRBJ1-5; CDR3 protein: CASRWGTGENQPQHF; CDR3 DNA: TGTGCCAGCAGGTGGGGGACAGGGGAGAATCAGCCCCAGCATTTT
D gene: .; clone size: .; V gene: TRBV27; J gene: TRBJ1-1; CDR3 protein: CASSPTGLVTEAFF; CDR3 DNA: TGTGCCAGCAGTCCGACAGGTCTTGTCACTGAAGCTTTCTTT
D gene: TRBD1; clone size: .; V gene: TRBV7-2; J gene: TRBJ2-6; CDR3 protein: CASSLVRGQGANVLTF; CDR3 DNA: TGTGCCAGCAGCTTAGTCAGGGGGCAAGGGGCCAACGTCCTGACTTTC
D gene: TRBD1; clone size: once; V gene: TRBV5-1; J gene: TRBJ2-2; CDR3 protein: CASSLTDRGRTGELFF; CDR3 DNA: TGCGCCAGCAGCCTTACTGACAGGGGGAGAACCGGGGAGCTGTTTTTT
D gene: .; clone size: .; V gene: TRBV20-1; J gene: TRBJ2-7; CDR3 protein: CSANGVHEQYF; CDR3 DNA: TGCAGTGCCAACGGGGTCCACGAGCAGTACTTC